These T cell receptor beta chains were read from a single sample in a study of cytomegalovirus exposure and HLA in healthy donors. The protocol was immunoSEQ multiplex PCR, while the TCRdb copy is restricted to in-frame clones and leaves out a portion. Here the sample table reports roughly 88,000 clones. The sample taken for sequencing was PBMCs. The receptors originated from a middle-aged man in good health and CMV-seropositive. The CDR3 runs from the conserved cysteine through the conserved F or W. Fields, in order: J gene, D gene, V gene, CDR3 DNA, CDR3 protein. A D gene is named only where the DNA matches it firmly.

TRBJ1-5	NA	TRBV5-5	TGTGCCAGCAGCTTTTACCCCGACAGTAATCAGCCCCAGCATTTT	CASSFYPDSNQPQHF
TRBJ2-2	TRBD1	TRBV4-3	TGCGCCAGCAGCCACGACAGGGCCGGCGGGGAGCTGTTTTTT	CASSHDRAGGELFF
TRBJ2-7	TRBD2	TRBV5-6	TGTGCCAGCAGCTCTACGACTAGCGGGGGATACGAGCAGTACTTC	CASSSTTSGGYEQYF
TRBJ1-1	TRBD1	TRBV4-1	TGCGCCAGCAGCCCCACAGGGGGCACTGAAGCTTTCTTT	CASSPTGGTEAFF
TRBJ1-2	NA	TRBV27	TGTGCCATCGCCCAGGGTATCTCTGGCTACACCTTC	CAIAQGISGYTF
TRBJ2-1	NA	TRBV11-3	TGTGCCAGCAGCTTGGGCGGGCCTGATTACGCTGAGCAGTTCTTC	CASSLGGPDYAEQFF
TRBJ1-5	NA	TRBV19	TGTGCCAGTAGTATTCAGGCTTCCAATCAGCCCCAGCATTTT	CASSIQASNQPQHF
TRBJ1-1	NA	TRBV15	TGTGCCACCAGCAGACCATTCACGGGGACTGAAGCTTTCTTT	CATSRPFTGTEAFF
TRBJ1-1	NA	TRBV19	TGTGCCAGTAGACGCGGGACGGCCCAGAACACTGAAGCTTTCTTT	CASRRGTAQNTEAFF
TRBJ1-3	NA	TRBV10-3	TGTGCCATCAGTGCGGGGGACTTTTCTGGAAACACCATATATTTT	CAISAGDFSGNTIYF
TRBJ1-2	TRBD1	TRBV4-3	TGCGCCAGCAGCCAAGAGGCGACAGGGACCCTAATTAACTATGGCTACACCTTC	CASSQEATGTLINYGYTF
TRBJ2-7	TRBD1	TRBV2	TGTGCCAGTGGGACAGGAACTTACTCCTACGAGCAGTACTTC	CASGTGTYSYEQYF
TRBJ1-1	NA	TRBV9	TGTGCCAGCAGCGTAACGGTGAACACTGAAGCTTTCTTT	CASSVTVNTEAFF
TRBJ2-6	TRBD2	TRBV4-3	TGCGCCAGCAGCCAAGCGGCAGCGGGAGGAGCTGGGGCCAACGTCCTGACTTTC	CASSQAAAGGAGANVLTF
TRBJ1-1	NA	TRBV10-3	TGTGCCATCAGTGAGTCGGAACACCAGGGAGCTTTCTTT	CAISESEHQGAFF
TRBJ2-5	TRBD2	TRBV7-8	TGTGCCAGCAGCTGGGGGTACGAGCGGGATGGACGAGAGACCCAGTACTTC	CASSWGYERDGRETQYF
TRBJ1-1	TRBD1	TRBV11-3	TGTGCCAGCAGCTTAGGCCTGAGACCCGCAGGGGGCGATGAAGCTTTCTTT	CASSLGLRPAGGDEAFF
TRBJ1-2	NA	TRBV2	TGTGCCAGCAGTGTGGGCAGAATTAACTATGGCTACACCTTC	CASSVGRINYGYTF
TRBJ1-1	TRBD1	TRBV7-9	TGTGCCAGCAGCCTCGGGACAGGGCCCGAAGCTTTCTTT	CASSLGTGPEAFF
TRBJ2-3	TRBD2	TRBV29-1	TGCAGCGTAGGTAGCGGGAGCGCAGATACGCAGTATTTT	CSVGSGSADTQYF
TRBJ2-2	TRBD2	TRBV7-2	TGTGCCAGCAGCTCTATAGCGGGGGTGAACACCGGGGAGCTGTTTTTT	CASSSIAGVNTGELFF
TRBJ2-7	TRBD1	TRBV5-5	TGTGCCAGCAGCTTCGGACAGGGGGGCTACGAGCAGTACTTC	CASSFGQGGYEQYF
TRBJ2-3	NA	TRBV9	TGTGCCAGCAGCCTCCAGACTGCCGATACGCAGTATTTT	CASSLQTADTQYF
TRBJ2-5	NA	TRBV7-8	TGTGCCAGCAGCCTAAACTCGGGGGGCGCGGGAGAGACCCAGTACTTC	CASSLNSGGAGETQYF
TRBJ1-1	TRBD1	TRBV6-1	TGTGCCAGCAGTGCGGGACAGGGGATGACTGAAGCTTTCTTT	CASSAGQGMTEAFF
TRBJ2-7	TRBD1	TRBV27	TGTGCCAGCAGTTTAGACAGGGGATCCTACGAGCAGTACTTC	CASSLDRGSYEQYF
TRBJ1-1	NA	TRBV28	TGTGCCAGCAGACTTGTATTTACAGCGGTAGCTCTCAACACTGAAGCTTTCTTT	CASRLVFTAVALNTEAFF
TRBJ2-5	TRBD2	TRBV9	TGTGCCAGCAGCGTAGCTGCGGGAGCGGGAGAGACCCAGTACTTC	CASSVAAGAGETQYF
TRBJ2-5	TRBD2	TRBV4-1	TGCGCCAGCAGCCAAGCGACTAGCGGGGAGACCCAGTACTTC	CASSQATSGETQYF
TRBJ2-5	NA	TRBV5-1	TGCGCCAGCAGCTTGATAATAAGCGGAGAGACCCAGTACTTC	CASSLIISGETQYF
TRBJ1-4	TRBD1	TRBV5-1	TGCGCCAGCAGCCGCCAGGGGGCAGGGACTAATGAAAAACTGTTTTTT	CASSRQGAGTNEKLFF
TRBJ2-5	NA	TRBV18	TGTGCTAGCTCACTACCCGACGGGGAGACCCAGTACTTC	CASSLPDGETQYF
TRBJ2-5	NA	TRBV30	TGTGCCTGGAGCCCTGAAGAGACCCAGTACTTC	CAWSPEETQYF
TRBJ2-1	NA	TRBV4-3	TGCGCCAGCAGCCCGCTTGGTAGCGTGTACAATGAGCAGTTCTTC	CASSPLGSVYNEQFF
TRBJ1-1	NA	TRBV16	TGTGCCAGCAGCCAAGGAGCGACGTCTGCTGAAGCTTTCTTT	CASSQGATSAEAFF
TRBJ2-3	TRBD2	TRBV5-4	TGTGCCAGCAGCTTGGCCGTCCCTTTCTCGAGCGGGAGGGAAGATACGCAGTATTTT	CASSLAVPFSSGREDTQYF
TRBJ1-2	NA	TRBV28	TGTGCCAGCAGTTTATGGGCAGATCGGGGAGGATATGGCTACACCTTC	CASSLWADRGGYGYTF
TRBJ1-2	TRBD1	TRBV23-1	TGCGCCAGCGGGGACAGGGGCCATGGCTACACCTTC	CASGDRGHGYTF
TRBJ1-4	NA	TRBV11-2	TGTGCCAGCAGCGTGGGACAATGGGAAAAACTGTTTTTT	CASSVGQWEKLFF
TRBJ2-2	TRBD1	TRBV7-9	TGTGTCACCGGGACAGGGTTTCCTGGGGAGCTGTTTTTT	CVTGTGFPGELFF
TRBJ1-4	TRBD1	TRBV4-3	TGCGCCAGCAGCCAGGGACAGGGGGCTAATGAAAAACTGTTTTTT	CASSQGQGANEKLFF
TRBJ1-1	NA	TRBV9	TGTGCCAGCAGCTACCGAGAGTACACTGAAGCTTTCTTT	CASSYREYTEAFF
TRBJ1-2	NA	TRBV4-1	TGCGCCAGCAGCCAAGAAGGTAGGACAGAACTGAACTATGGCTACACCTTC	CASSQEGRTELNYGYTF
TRBJ2-7	TRBD1	TRBV5-4	TGTGCCAGCAGCTACTTAGGGACAGCCTTATACGAGCAGTACTTC	CASSYLGTALYEQYF
TRBJ1-2	NA	TRBV7-2	TGTGCCAACAGCTTAGTAGACCCGGAGGGCGGCTACACCTTC	CANSLVDPEGGYTF
TRBJ2-7	NA	TRBV29-1	TGCAGCGTTGAATGGGGGCGGAGGCAGTACTTC	CSVEWGRRQYF
TRBJ1-1	TRBD1	TRBV6-6	TGTGCCAGCAGTCCCCACACAGGGGTGATCACTGAAGCTTTCTTT	CASSPHTGVITEAFF
TRBJ1-1	NA	TRBV29-1	TGCAGCGTTGAATGGGGACTCCTTCGAGACGGTGAAGCTTTCTTT	CSVEWGLLRDGEAFF
TRBJ1-2	NA	TRBV5-6	TGTGCCAGCAGTCCAACGTTCGGTGGCTACACCTTC	CASSPTFGGYTF